This T cell receptor (beta chain) was captured in a study of blood T cell repertoires in COVID-19. Of note for this clone: Additional DNA sequences in this sample encode the identical CDR3.

CDR1 GTSNPN and CDR2 SVGIG come from the germline V gene (reference sequence). Trimming took off 0 bases at V and 0 bases at J, with 8 bases between the two ends. The CDR3 loop spans 14 amino acids. Data came from immunoSEQ multiplex PCR; TCRdb stores just in-frame clones and leaves some out. The sample shows 300,000 to 400,000 clones, 86% of them seen only once. The genes are TRBV30 and TRBJ1-1, with D possibly TRBD1 on 6 matching bases. Material for sequencing was peripheral blood. The source is a woman aged 60 to 75 with COVID-19, enrolled during active disease. CDR3 in DNA: TGTGCCTGGAGTGTAGGGGGACTGAACACTGAAGCTTTCTTT. It yields the protein CAWSVGGLNTEAFF.